Below are 20 T cell receptor beta chains sequenced from a single sample in a study of blood T cell repertoires in COVID-19. Libraries were prepared by immunoSEQ multiplex PCR; TCRdb keeps only in-frame clonotypes and omits some of them. The profile shows about 270,000 clones, about nine tenths of them singletons. Sequencing was done on a sample of PBMCs or T cells enriched from blood (not recorded which). The receptors were gathered from a woman aged 45-60 years who had recovered from COVID-19.

This sequence joins TRBV11-2 and TRBJ1-3; a weak D match, TRBD1 (6 bases). The CDR3 runs to 14 residues. CDR1 SGHAT and CDR2 FQNNGV come from the germline V gene. Trimming took off 5 bases at V and 4 bases at J, with 12 bases between the two ends. The CDR3 nucleotides read TGTGCCAGCAGCCGGTCAGGGGTCGGAAACACCATATATTTT. Its protein product is CASSRSGVGNTIYF.

The chain is built from TRBV9 and TRBJ1-2; tentative D call: TRBD1 (5 bases). The CDR3 runs 14 residues. Trimming stripped 1 base from V and 3 bases from J, with 10 bases between. Germline CDR1 and CDR2: SGDLS and YYNGEE. The CDR3 reads CASSVRQTDYGYTF. The CDR3 DNA follows: TGTGCCAGCAGCGTAAGACAGACTGACTATGGCTACACCTTC.

The chain couples TRBV9 to TRBJ2-1, with D possibly TRBD2 on 6 matching bases. Trimming removed 0 bases from V and 0 bases from J, with 7 bases in between. Germline V gives CDR1 SGDLS, CDR2 YYNGEE. The CDR3 has 15 amino acids. In DNA, the CDR3 is TGTGCCAGCAGCGTAGTGCGGGGCTCCTACAATGAGCAGTTCTTC. Protein sequence: CASSVVRGSYNEQFF.

The J gene is TRBJ2-1, the V gene TRBV25-1; the match to TRBD2 covers 8 bases. The V and J ends lost 8 bases and 5 bases, in that order; junction bases with no gene match: 8. The CDR3 extends over 14 amino acids. Germline-derived CDR1 and CDR2 are MGHDK and SYGVNS. The CDR3 here is CASGTAGVDNEQFF. The CDR3 DNA follows: TGTGCCAGCGGAACAGCGGGAGTAGACAATGAGCAGTTCTTC.

The chain links TRBV5-1 to TRBJ2-1; TRBD2 aligns across 7 bases. This CDR3 has 15 amino acids. V trimming: 0 bases; J trimming: 4 bases; junction bases outside the gene matches: 4. The germline gives CDR1 SGHRS, CDR2 YFSETQ. The DNA for the CDR3 is TGCGCCAGCAGCTTGGGTGGGAGGGATTACAATGAGCAGTTCTTC. It translates to CASSLGGRDYNEQFF. The entire variable domain, with the rest obtained from reference TRBV5-1 and TRBJ2-1, is as follows: KAGVTQTPRYLIKTRGQQVTLSCSPISGHRSVSWYQQTPGQGLQFLFEYFSETQRNKGNFPGRFSGRQFSNSRSEMNVSTLELGDSALYLCASSLGGRDYNEQFFGPGTRLTVL.

The rearrangement joins TRBV24-1 to TRBJ2-3; possibly TRBD1 for D (6 bases). V was clipped by 4 bases and J by 5 bases, with 18 bases between them. Germline lookup yields CDR1 KGHDR and CDR2 SFDVKD. CDR3 length: 16 amino acids. CDR3 sequence: CATSDLDSNGEDTQYF. As DNA, the CDR3 is TGTGCCACCAGTGACCTGGACAGTAACGGGGAAGATACGCAGTATTTT.

The gene calls are TRBV12-5 and TRBJ2-2, with 13 bases matching TRBD2. The germline V gene has CDR1 LGHNT and CDR2 FRNRAP. Germline trimming cut 0 bases from V and 7 bases from J; bases unmatched to any gene: 5. The CDR3 spans 17 residues. The CDR3, as DNA: TGTGCTAGTGGTTTGGTACAGACTAGCGGGAGGAACGGGGAGCTGTTTTTT. Its translation: CASGLVQTSGRNGELFF.

The chain links TRBV6-2 or TRBV6-3 to TRBJ2-7; TRBD2 matches 14 bases. The CDR3 spans 21 residues. J lost 5 bases, V lost 5 bases, and 23 bases had no gene match. The V gene's germline CDR1 is MNHEY and CDR2 SVGEGT. CDR3 loop: CASSRGEWAAGTSGSTNEQYF. The CDR3 DNA follows: TGTGCCAGCAGTCGGGGAGAGTGGGCAGCTGGGACTAGCGGGAGCACGAACGAGCAGTACTTC.

This clone was seen a single time. This chain joins TRBV18 and TRBJ1-5; D is perhaps TRBD1 (5 bases). Germline CDR1 and CDR2: KGHSH and LQKENI. This CDR3 is built from 13 residues. The ends were cut back, 6 bases at V and 4 bases at J, with 10 bases in the middle. The CDR3 DNA sequence: TGTGCCAGCTCTCCGGAGGGGAATCAGCCCCAGCATTTT. Translation gives CASSPEGNQPQHF.

The gene calls are TRBV5-1 and TRBJ1-1; D not certain. The ends were cut back, 2 bases at V and 5 bases at J, with 13 bases in the middle. The CDR3 loop spans 14 amino acids. The germline CDR1 and CDR2 sequences are SGHRS and YFSETQ. Here the CDR3 DNA reads TGCGCCAGCAGCTTCGGAGGGAAGGGTACTGAAGCTTTCTTT. Translation gives CASSFGGKGTEAFF. Full variable domain (outside the CDR3, taken from reference TRBV5-1 and TRBJ1-1): KAGVTQTPRYLIKTRGQQVTLSCSPISGHRSVSWYQQTPGQGLQFLFEYFSETQRNKGNFPGRFSGRQFSNSRSEMNVSTLELGDSALYLCASSFGGKGTEAFFGQGTRLTVV.

The gene calls are TRBV11-2 and TRBJ2-4; 16 bases match TRBD2. Germline loops: CDR1 SGHAT, CDR2 FQNNGV. V lost 5 bases, J lost 5 bases, and 12 bases stayed unmatched. This CDR3 has 19 residues. The CDR3, as DNA: TGTGCCAGCAGCCACGGGACTAGCGGGAGGGCCGGGTTGGAAAACATTCAGTACTTC. The encoded protein is CASSHGTSGRAGLENIQYF.

This sequence joins TRBV5-8 and TRBJ2-5, with D perhaps matching TRBD2 (5 bases). The CDR3 totals 14 residues. With 4 bases removed from V and 0 bases from J, the gap between germline ends came to 10 bases. The germline V gene encodes CDR1 SGHTS and CDR2 YDEGEE. Written as DNA, the CDR3 is TGTGCCAGCAGCCGAGGACTGAACCAAGAGACCCAGTACTTC. Translating gives CASSRGLNQETQYF.

The V gene is TRBV2, the J gene TRBJ1-6; 7 nucleotides align to TRBD1. J gave up 7 bases and V 8 bases, and 11 bases lay outside the gene matches. Germline CDR1 reads SNHLY; CDR2 reads FYNNEI. The CDR3 is 15 residues long. CDR3: CASCSSGTENSPLHF. Written as DNA, the CDR3 is TGTGCCAGCTGCTCTTCCGGGACAGAAAATTCACCCCTCCACTTT.

J is TRBJ2-1 and V is TRBV7-2; 8 bases line up with TRBD2. Trimming took 9 bases from V and 4 from J; bases not matched to a gene: 5. CDR3 length equals 13 residues. The germline CDR1 and CDR2 sequences are SGHTA and FQGNSA. The DNA for the CDR3 is TGTGCCAGAGGGGTAGCGGGATACAATGAGCAGTTCTTC. Its protein is CARGVAGYNEQFF. The full variable domain, its missing parts supplied by reference TRBV7-2 and TRBJ2-1, is GAGVSQSPSNKVTEKGKDVELRCDPISGHTALYWYRQSLGQGLEFLIYFQGNSAPDKSGLPSDRFSAERTGGSVSTLTIQRTQQEDSAVYLCARGVAGYNEQFFGPGTRLTVL.

This chain joins TRBV15 and TRBJ2-6; 11 positions agree with TRBD2. The CDR3 has 17 amino acids. J was trimmed by 0 bases and V by 8 bases; bases with no gene match: 6. CDR1 is LNHNV, CDR2 YYDKDF, per germline (reference sequence). The CDR3 nucleotides read TGTGCCACCCGCGGAACTAGCGGGAGCTCTGGGGCCAACGTCCTGACTTTC. Residues: CATRGTSGSSGANVLTF.

This CDR3 reads CASRSPGQGRTEAFF. CDR3 coding DNA: TGTGCCAGCAGGTCTCCGGGACAGGGGAGAACTGAAGCTTTCTTT. The chain uses TRBV27 and TRBJ1-1; TRBD1 aligns across 10 bases. Germline loops: CDR1 MNHEY, CDR2 SMNVEV (reference sequence). CDR3 length: 15 residues. V was clipped by 6 bases and J by 5 bases; unmatched bases: 9.

The rearrangement uses TRBV6-2 or TRBV6-3 and TRBJ1-5, with 9 bases matching TRBD1. The V and J ends lost 6 bases and 5 bases, in that order; junction bases with no gene match: 8. Looked up from germline, CDR1 is MNHEY and CDR2 is SVGEGT. CDR3 size: 15 residues. The CDR3 region has the DNA TGTGCCAGCAGCCGGGGGACAGGGCGGGATCAGCCCCAGCATTTT. This gives the protein CASSRGTGRDQPQHF.

V usage is TRBV7-3 and J usage is TRBJ2-1, with D tentatively TRBD2 (6 bases). V was pared by 0 bases and J by 6 bases, with 18 bases between. This CDR3 region has 17 residues. Germline V gene sequence: CDR1 SGHTA, CDR2 FQGTGA. Here the CDR3 reads CASSLTTSAGTRNEQFF. CDR3 DNA sequence: TGTGCCAGCAGCTTAACGACGTCCGCGGGAACACGCAATGAGCAGTTCTTC.

The rearrangement links TRBV27 to TRBJ2-1; D uncertain. Looked up from germline, CDR1 is MNHEY and CDR2 is SMNVEV (reference sequence). Trimming removed 5 bases from V and 4 bases from J, with 9 bases in between. This CDR3 is 13 amino acids long. For the CDR3, the DNA is TGTGCCAGCAGTGACTCACCGTACAATGAGCAGTTCTTC. Its protein is CASSDSPYNEQFF.

The J gene is TRBJ1-6, the V gene TRBV9, with 7 bases that match TRBD1. The CDR3 consists of 15 residues. The J segment lost 6 bases and the V segment lost 3 bases, leaving 6 bases of the junction unmatched. CDR1 is SGDLS, CDR2 YYNGEE, per germline. The CDR3 region has the DNA TGTGCCAGCAGCGCCAACAGGGGTTCTAATTCACCCCTCCACTTT. Encoded protein: CASSANRGSNSPLHF.